This TCR beta chain was retrieved from a study of T cell responses to AZD1222 COVID-19 vaccine. Study information: Second-dose schedules of about 4 or about 12 weeks were combined. Findings and caveats of the study: At study baseline, merely a handful of AZD1222 recipients were seropositive. Targeting of unmutated variant regions was reportedly seen in nearly half of spike-specific TCRs. The study found Spike-specific TCR breadth and depth rose after two AZD1222 doses.

Note on this clone: The antigen remains unidentified.

The CDR3 length is 15 residues. V lost 7 bases to trimming and J lost 5 bases, with 20 bases between them. Germline CDR1 and CDR2: MNHEY and SVGAGI. The method was immunoSEQ multiplex PCR; TCRdb's version includes in-frame clones alone and lacks a portion of them. The repertoire holds approximately 150,000 clones, with around 90% as singletons. This TCR was sampled from an adult in good health. The chain recombines TRBV6-5 with TRBJ1-2, with a possible D match to TRBD1 (5 bases). The sample consisted of peripheral blood, taken on day 0 of AZD1222 vaccination. Here the CDR3 reads CASNPGGGVGYGYTF. The DNA for the CDR3 is TGTGCCAGCAACCCTGGAGGAGGGGTTGGGTATGGCTACACCTTC.